The 24 T cell receptor beta chains in this list originate from one sample, sequenced in a study of molecular identifiers for immune sequencing clone quantification. TCRdb processed the PCR reads anew with MiXCR; each CDR3 protein has one entry. The sample gives about 630,000 distinct CDR3 sequences, roughly 23% of which show up once; about 0.84% is in the top ten. Sequenced sample: naive CD8+ T cells from blood, with Jurkat cell RNA spiked in. Subset of the sample: FACS-sorted CD8+CD4-CCR7+CD45RA+ naive T cells. The receptors come from a human donor in good health. Some libraries in this study had Jurkat cell RNA spiked in.

This clonotype came up many times. In DNA, the CDR3 is TGTGCCAGCAGTACCCCCCGGGACGGGCAATCGGAAGAGACCCAGTACTTC. It translates to CASSTPRDGQSEETQYF. The gene calls are TRBV2 and TRBJ2-5, with D tentatively TRBD1 or TRBD2 (5 bases each). CDR1 is SNHLY and CDR2 is FYNNEI in the germline V gene. Trimming took 5 bases from V and 3 from J, leaving 22 bases between them. The CDR3 is 17 amino acids.

This rearrangement joins TRBV12-3 or TRBV12-4 to TRBJ1-2, with D possibly TRBD1 on 6 matching bases. This CDR3 spans 13 amino acids. Trimming cost V 3 bases and J 6 bases, with 11 bases left between them. The CDR3 bases are TGTGCCAGCAGTTTTGGAAGGGGGAATGGCTACACCTTC. Amino acids: CASSFGRGNGYTF.

Here the CDR3 DNA reads TGTGCCTGGACGGAGGCTTCTAGCTCCTACAATGAGCAGTTCTTC. Its protein product is CAWTEASSSYNEQFF. This chain joins TRBV30 and TRBJ2-1; perhaps TRBD2 as D (5 bases). CDR1 GTSNPN and CDR2 SVGIG come from the germline V gene (reference sequence). Between the trimmed V and J ends, which lost 4 bases and 0 bases, there was a span of 13 bases. There are 15 residues in the CDR3.

This clonotype was found many times. The chain uses TRBV4-3 and TRBJ2-3, with TRBD2 identical over 12 bases. Germline values: CDR1 LGHNA, CDR2 YSLEER. V was pared by 2 bases and J by 2 bases, with 2 bases of the junction left unmatched. The CDR3 has 16 amino acids. CDR3 residues: CASSQTSGGYTDTQYF. In DNA form, the CDR3 reads TGCGCCAGCAGCCAAACTAGCGGGGGGTACACAGATACGCAGTATTTT.

This clonotype was recorded at least ten times. J is TRBJ2-5 and V is TRBV6-6, with D maybe TRBD2 (5 bases). The CDR3 is 14 amino acids. Germline-derived CDR1 and CDR2 are MNHNY and SVGAGI (reference sequence). V dropped 6 bases and J dropped 4 bases, with 15 bases sitting between them. DNA of the CDR3: TGTGCCAGCAGCTATAGGGAGTCCCGAGAGACCCAGTACTTC. It codes for CASSYRESRETQYF.

This clonotype has more than one count but fewer than ten. This chain uses TRBV6-6 with TRBJ2-7; 8 nucleotides agree with TRBD2. The germline CDR1 and CDR2 sequences are MNHNY and SVGAGI (reference sequence). With V trimmed by 5 bases and J by 0 bases, 6 bases remained unmatched. The CDR3 is made up of 15 amino acids. The CDR3 region is CASSGPGGASYEQYF. CDR3 DNA: TGTGCCAGCAGTGGGCCCGGGGGGGCCTCCTACGAGCAGTACTTC.

The chain links TRBV28 to TRBJ2-3; TRBD1 is a possible D gene (6 bases). Trimming left V 10 bases short and J 4 bases short, with 21 bases between. The CDR3 length is 15 residues. CDR1 is MDHEN and CDR2 is SYDVKM in the germline V gene. The CDR3 bases are TGTGCCACAGTACCGGGACATCTAAGCGCAGATACGCAGTATTTT. Its protein product is CATVPGHLSADTQYF. The whole variable domain, filled in from reference TRBV28 and TRBJ2-3, reads DVKVTQSSRYLVKRTGEKVFLECVQDMDHENMFWYRQDPGLGLRLIYFSYDVKMKEKGDIPEGYSVSREKKERFSLILESASTNQTSMYLCATVPGHLSADTQYFGPGTRLTVL.

This clonotype was detected ten times or more. The J gene is TRBJ2-7, the V gene TRBV6-6; possibly TRBD1 for D (6 bases). The CDR3 is 13 amino acids. CDR1 is MNHNY, CDR2 SVGAGI, per germline (reference sequence). V shed 4 bases and J shed 3 bases, with 10 bases lying between them. The CDR3 region has the DNA TGTGCCAGCAGTTGGATACAGGGCTACGAGCAGTACTTC. Its protein product is CASSWIQGYEQYF.

This clonotype was picked up many times. The rearrangement joins TRBV27 to TRBJ1-5, with TRBD1 matching 9 bases. The CDR3 has 18 amino acids. Trimming removed 5 bases from V and 4 bases from J; junction bases left unmatched: 15. Germline assignment: CDR1 MNHEY and CDR2 SMNVEV (reference sequence). CDR3: CASSLYWSGQGSNQPQHF. The CDR3 DNA reads TGTGCCAGCAGTCTTTATTGGTCGGGACAGGGAAGTAATCAGCCCCAGCATTTT.

V is TRBV7-9 and J is TRBJ2-2; D tentatively fits TRBD1 or TRBD2 (5 bases each). This CDR3 spans 13 amino acids. Trimming removed 5 bases at V and 10 bases at J, with 14 bases between. Germline V gene lookup returns CDR1 SEHNR and CDR2 FQNEAQ (reference sequence). CDR3 in amino acids: CASSIRESAELFF. For the CDR3, the DNA is TGTGCCAGCAGCATCAGGGAGAGTGCGGAGCTGTTTTTT.

The chain recombines TRBV7-9 with TRBJ1-4; weak D call: TRBD1 (5 bases). This CDR3 has 19 residues. CDR1 and CDR2 from the germline V gene are SEHNR and FQNEAQ (reference sequence). V lost 4 bases, J lost 0 bases, and 21 bases lay in between. CDR3 nucleotide sequence: TGTGCCAGCAGCTCAACATTGGTTACAGGCCATGCAACTAATGAAAAACTGTTTTTT. It codes for CASSSTLVTGHATNEKLFF.

In this sample, this clonotype turned up a few times. V gene TRBV15 combines with J gene TRBJ1-5, with 10 nucleotides matching TRBD1. CDR1 and CDR2 from the germline V gene are LNHNV and YYDKDF (reference sequence). The CDR3 contains 15 residues. With V trimmed by 4 bases and J by 4 bases, 4 bases remained unmatched. The CDR3 loop reads CATSIDRGPNQPQHF. CDR3 sequence (DNA): TGTGCCACCAGCATCGACAGGGGGCCAAATCAGCCCCAGCATTTT.

This clonotype showed up many times. The chain uses TRBV7-9 and TRBJ2-3; 7 bases map to TRBD2. J gave up 6 bases and V 5 bases, and 14 bases lay outside the gene matches. The CDR3 totals 16 residues. Germline CDR1 reads SEHNR; CDR2 reads FQNEAQ (reference sequence). CDR3 DNA sequence: TGTGCCAGCAGCCTAATCCGGTCTACTAGCGCGGATACGCAGTATTTT. It is translated as CASSLIRSTSADTQYF. Combining the CDR3 with reference TRBV7-9 and TRBJ2-3 gives the whole variable domain DTGVSQNPRHKITKRGQNVTFRCDPISEHNRLYWYRQTLGQGPEFLTYFQNEAQLEKSRLLSDRFSAERPKGSFSTLEIQRTEQGDSAMYLCASSLIRSTSADTQYFGPGTRLTVL.

The CDR3 loop is CASSPHGTDTQYF. The CDR3 DNA reads as TGTGCCAGCAGTCCGCATGGGACAGATACGCAGTATTTT. V gene TRBV6-5 combines with J gene TRBJ2-3; no clear D. The germline V gene encodes CDR1 MNHEY and CDR2 SVGAGI. Between the trimmed V and J ends, which lost 5 bases and 3 bases, there was a span of 9 bases. The CDR3 runs to 13 residues.

This clonotype was observed at least ten times. This CDR3 is CASSLRLAGGYEQYF. As DNA, the CDR3 is TGCGCCAGCAGCTTGCGACTAGCGGGAGGCTACGAGCAGTACTTC. The chain couples TRBV5-1 to TRBJ2-7, with 13 positions matching TRBD2. After removal of 1 base from V and 3 bases from J, the junction contained 1 base not matched to a gene. Germline V gene lookup returns CDR1 SGHRS and CDR2 YFSETQ. The CDR3 totals 15 residues.

This clonotype was picked up many times. The chain recombines TRBV29-1 with TRBJ2-7; D might be TRBD1 or TRBD2, each matching 5 bases. Trimming removed 7 bases at V and 2 bases at J, with 9 bases between. Germline values: CDR1 SQVTM, CDR2 ANQGSEA. The CDR3 extends over 11 amino acids. The CDR3 nucleotides are TGCAGCGCCAGGGACGCCTACGAGCAGTACTTC. Translating gives CSARDAYEQYF.

This clonotype was observed a few times. The rearrangement joins TRBV4-3 to TRBJ2-1, with 7 bases that match TRBD2. J gave up 0 bases and V 4 bases, and 9 bases lay outside the gene matches. This CDR3 contains 17 residues. In germline, CDR1 is LGHNA, CDR2 YSLEER. CDR3: CASSPYARGSSYNEQFF. As DNA, the CDR3 is TGCGCCAGCAGCCCTTACGCGCGCGGGAGCTCCTACAATGAGCAGTTCTTC.

This clonotype was counted a few times. The genes are TRBV12-3 or TRBV12-4 and TRBJ2-5; D is uncertain. This CDR3 is 14 amino acids long. V lost 3 bases and J lost 5, with 13 bases in between. The CDR3 DNA is TGTGCCAGCAGTTTTCCGGCTGGGCGGGAGACCCAGTACTTC. It specifies CASSFPAGRETQYF.

This sequence joins TRBV3-2 and TRBJ1-4; the D segment call TRBD1 is taken from the table without a DNA check. TRBV3-2 is given as a pseudogene. The CDR3 has 15 amino acids. In DNA form, the CDR3 reads TGTGCCAGCAGGCTCCGACAGGGGGCCAAGGAAAAACTGTTTTTT. Translated: CASRLRQGAKEKLFF.

This clonotype was counted between two and nine times. This chain connects TRBV5-6 to TRBJ2-3; 15 nucleotides match TRBD2. Trimming at V came to 4 bases and at J to 1 base, leaving 1 base not matched to a gene. This CDR3 region has 16 residues. Germline-derived CDR1 and CDR2 are SGHDT and YYEEEE. The CDR3 loop reads CASSGLAGGGTDTQYF. The CDR3 DNA sequence: TGTGCCAGCAGCGGACTAGCGGGAGGGGGCACAGATACGCAGTATTTT.

This clonotype has only a few counts. The genes are TRBV5-5 and TRBJ1-3; TRBD1 matches at 9 bases. CDR3 length: 17 amino acids. V lost 4 bases, J lost 0 bases, and 8 bases stayed unmatched. CDR1 is SGHKS and CDR2 is YYEKEE in the germline V gene (reference sequence). In nucleotides, the CDR3 is TGTGCCAGCAGCCCCGGACAGGGGCCCCTCTCTGGAAACACCATATATTTT. It encodes CASSPGQGPLSGNTIYF. Supplemented by reference TRBV5-5 and TRBJ1-3, the full variable domain reads DAGVTQSPTHLIKTRGQQVTLRCSPISGHKSVSWYQQVLGQGPQFIFQYYEKEERGRGNFPDRFSARQFPNYSSELNVNALLLGDSALYLCASSPGQGPLSGNTIYFGEGSWLTVV.

The gene calls are TRBV7-2 and TRBJ2-1, with 7 bases matching TRBD2. The trim removed 5 bases at V and 4 bases at J, leaving 11 bases unmatched. From germline, CDR1 is SGHTA and CDR2 FQGNSA. This CDR3 contains 16 residues. The CDR3 coding sequence is TGTGCCAGCAGCGACCGACTAGCCCCCACTTACAATGAGCAGTTCTTC. This codes for CASSDRLAPTYNEQFF.

In regard to this clonotype: A clone one base away is much larger, so this may be a read error. The chain couples TRBV29-1 to TRBJ2-5; a weak D match, TRBD1 (6 bases). This CDR3 has 17 amino acids. Germline lookup yields CDR1 SQVTM and CDR2 ANQGSEA. Trimming removed 5 bases at V and 7 bases at J, with 29 bases between. CDR3 DNA sequence: TGCAGCGTTAATGACACGCGTGAGTGGGGGCTGTTGGGGACCCAGTACTTC. This codes for CSVNDTREWGLLGTQYF.

The rearrangement links TRBV4-1 to TRBJ1-2, with TRBD1 identical over 7 bases. J gave up 2 bases and V 0 bases, and 6 bases lay outside the gene matches. Per the germline V gene, CDR1 is MGHRA and CDR2 is YSYEKL. The CDR3 runs to 16 residues. CDR3: CASSQDTGVPNYGYTF. CDR3 DNA: TGCGCCAGCAGCCAAGACACAGGGGTCCCGAACTATGGCTACACCTTC.